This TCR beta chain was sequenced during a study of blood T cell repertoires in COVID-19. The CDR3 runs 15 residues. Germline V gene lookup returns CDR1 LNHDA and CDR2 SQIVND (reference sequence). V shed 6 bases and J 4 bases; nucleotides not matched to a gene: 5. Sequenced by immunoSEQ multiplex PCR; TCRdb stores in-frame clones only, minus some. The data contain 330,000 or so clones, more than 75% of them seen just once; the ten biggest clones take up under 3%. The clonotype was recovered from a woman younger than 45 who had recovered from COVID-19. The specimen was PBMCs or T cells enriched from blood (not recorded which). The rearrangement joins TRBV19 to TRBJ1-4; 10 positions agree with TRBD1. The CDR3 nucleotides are TGTGCCAGTAGGCGACAGGGGGCCGGTAATGAAAAACTGTTTTTT. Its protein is CASRRQGAGNEKLFF. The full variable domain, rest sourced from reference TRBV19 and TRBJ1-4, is DGGITQSPKYLFRKEGQNVTLSCEQNLNHDAMYWYRQDPGQGLRLIYYSQIVNDFQKGDIAEGYSVSREKKESFPLTVTSAQKNPTAFYLCASRRQGAGNEKLFFGSGTQLSVL.